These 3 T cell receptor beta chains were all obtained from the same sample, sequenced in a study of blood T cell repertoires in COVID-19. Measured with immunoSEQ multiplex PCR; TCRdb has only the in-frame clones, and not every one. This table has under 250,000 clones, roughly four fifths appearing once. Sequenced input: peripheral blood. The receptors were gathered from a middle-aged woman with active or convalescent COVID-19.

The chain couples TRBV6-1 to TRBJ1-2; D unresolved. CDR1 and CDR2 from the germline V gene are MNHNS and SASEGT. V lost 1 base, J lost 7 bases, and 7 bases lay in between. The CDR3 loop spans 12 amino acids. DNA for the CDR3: TGTGCCAGCAGTGAAGGGGGAGGTGGCTACACCTTC. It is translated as CASSEGGGGYTF.

The CDR3 DNA is TGTGCCAGCAGCCTTCGGACAGGGGGAGCCGGAAGCTACACCTTC. This sequence encodes CASSLRTGGAGSYTF. The chain links TRBV5-5 to TRBJ1-2; 10 positions match TRBD1. This CDR3 spans 15 amino acids. Per the germline V gene, CDR1 is SGHKS and CDR2 is YYEKEE (reference sequence). The V gene end was trimmed by 4 bases and the J gene end by 9 bases; junction bases not matched to a gene: 12.

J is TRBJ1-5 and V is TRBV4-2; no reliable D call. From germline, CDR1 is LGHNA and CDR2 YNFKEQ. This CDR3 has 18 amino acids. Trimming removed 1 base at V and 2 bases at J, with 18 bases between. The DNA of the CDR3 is TGTGCCAGCAGCCAAGCCTCCGGGGTGGGAGGCGGCAATCAGCCCCAGCATTTT. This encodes CASSQASGVGGGNQPQHF.